This T cell receptor (beta chain) is drawn from a study of long-term antiretroviral therapy in people with HIV. Notes on this clone: Its antigen remains unidentified.

General study results and limits: Pre-ART expanded TRB clones stayed dominant throughout, though often decreasing after ART. ART adherence was not documented, and neither viral resistance nor therapy changes had any data. Collection of the blood took place between about 2004 and 2017. The ART regimens in use then may have been less effective than current ones. Transplant-donor-level diversity was not reached after ART, though diversity increased.

Looked up from germline, CDR1 is SGHNT and CDR2 is YENEEA. CDR3 length: 16 amino acids. V lost 5 bases to trimming and J lost 0 bases; unmatched junction nucleotides: 2. Researchers report immunoSEQ v3.0 was run at survey level. Assay used: immunoSEQ multiplex PCR; TCRdb lists only in-frame clones, some missing. Of roughly 24,000 clones listed, over 75% are singletons. The chain employs TRBV11-3 and TRBJ2-6; 9 nucleotides agree with TRBD1. This receptor was obtained from a woman aged 25-40 years with HIV. The sample in question was unsorted PBMCs, obtained 1.8 years before starting antiretroviral therapy. CDR3 bases: TGTGCCAGCAGCCACAGGGGGCACTCTGGGGCCAACGTCCTGACTTTC. Residues: CASSHRGHSGANVLTF.